What follows are 4 T cell receptor beta chains derived from one specimen sequenced in a study of T cells in Graves' hyperthyroidism and ophthalmopathy. The CDR3 regions of TCR beta were amplified from RNA transcripts. Primed by the HTBI set, a first-round RT-PCR was run on the TCR CDR3. TCRdb used MiXCR to reprocess the multiplex PCR reads, holding one entry per CDR3 protein. This repertoire shows roughly 700,000 distinct CDR3 sequences, 17% found once; its top ten account for 15% to 17%. Source material: blood. The receptors come from a man aged 50 or older with Graves' hyperthyroidism.

This clonotype has just a few counts. The chain uses TRBV5-1 and TRBJ2-3, with D possibly being TRBD2 (5 bases). CDR1 SGHRS and CDR2 YFSETQ come from the germline V gene. Trimming took off 4 bases at V and 4 bases at J, with 19 bases between the two ends. This CDR3 region has 16 residues. The CDR3 DNA reads as TGCGCCAGCAGCACCGGGTCTCCTAGCCCGGCAGATACGCAGTATTTT. It is translated as CASSTGSPSPADTQYF.

The CDR3 region is CASSTWANNNEQFF. CDR3 in DNA: TGTGCCAGTAGTACTTGGGCCAACAACAATGAGCAGTTCTTC. The genes are TRBV19 and TRBJ2-1; no firm D call. Germline V CDR1 and CDR2: LNHDA, SQIVND (reference sequence). This CDR3 is 14 amino acids long. The V end lost 4 bases, the J end lost 5 bases, and 12 bases lay between the germline ends.

The chain couples TRBV9 to TRBJ2-1, with 8 bases identical to TRBD1. Germline loops: CDR1 SGDLS, CDR2 YYNGEE. Trimming cost V 2 bases and J 7 bases; bases outside gene matches: 8. The CDR3 extends over 15 amino acids. The DNA for the CDR3 is TGTGCCAGCAGCGTCCGAAGACAGGGGTGGAATGAGCAGTTCTTC. Its protein is CASSVRRQGWNEQFF.

In its sample, this clonotype was seen a few times. This chain uses TRBV6-1 with TRBJ1-6; no clear D. The germline CDR1 and CDR2 sequences are MNHNS and SASEGT. The CDR3 extends over 13 amino acids. V lost 6 bases and J 5 bases, leaving 8 bases between the germline ends. CDR3 in DNA: TGTGCCAGCAGGGTTCAGGATAATTCACCCCTCCACTTT. Encoded protein: CASRVQDNSPLHF.